These T cell receptor beta chains were read from a single sample in a study of blood T cell repertoires in COVID-19. The repertoire was sequenced with immunoSEQ multiplex PCR; TCRdb's copy has only in-frame clones and lacks some. The sample holds 150,000 to 200,000 clones, approximately 83% seen once. Sequencing input: peripheral blood. These receptors were taken from a human donor with acute or convalescent COVID-19. The donor label of this sample is uncertain. CDR3s include the opening cysteine and the closing phenylalanine or tryptophan. The order of the fields is D gene, V gene, J gene, clone size, CDR3 DNA, CDR3 protein. D genes are given only for firm matches. The size of a clone is reported for some rows only, either as once, few or many, or as a class for expanded clones.

D: .
V: TRBV21-1
J: TRBJ1-3
size: .
DNA: TGTGCCAGCAGCAAAGCCCCCCTGCCGGCTGGAAACACCATATATTTT
CDR3: CASSKAPLPAGNTIYF

D: TRBD1
V: TRBV5-1
J: TRBJ2-7
size: .
DNA: TGCGCCAGCAGCCTCCGGGACAGGGGGCACGAGCAGTACTTC
CDR3: CASSLRDRGHEQYF

D: TRBD1
V: TRBV25-1
J: TRBJ2-1
size: .
DNA: TGTGCCAGCAGCCGACCCGACAGGGGGAAATGGAATGAGCAGTTCTTC
CDR3: CASSRPDRGKWNEQFF

D: TRBD1
V: TRBV30
J: TRBJ1-2
size: .
DNA: TGTGCCTGGAGTCGGGACAGGGATACCCTTTATGGCTACACCTTC
CDR3: CAWSRDRDTLYGYTF

D: .
V: TRBV6-2/TRBV6-3
J: TRBJ2-7
size: .
DNA: TGTGCCAGCAGTCTCCAACCTCGGTCCTACGAGCAGTACTTC
CDR3: CASSLQPRSYEQYF

D: .
V: TRBV2
J: TRBJ1-6
size: .
DNA: TGTGCCAGCAGTTCCGGGACCGGGGGTAATTCACCCCTCCACTTT
CDR3: CASSSGTGGNSPLHF

D: .
V: TRBV4-1
J: TRBJ2-3
size: .
DNA: TGCGCCAGCAGCCTGGGACTCGAGGGCACAGATACGCAGTATTTT
CDR3: CASSLGLEGTDTQYF

D: TRBD2
V: TRBV5-1
J: TRBJ2-1
size: .
DNA: TGCGCCAGCATCCAGAGGGCGGGAGGCTACAATGAGCAGTTCTTC
CDR3: CASIQRAGGYNEQFF

D: .
V: TRBV19
J: TRBJ1-2
size: many
DNA: TGTGCCAGTAGGCCCTCGGACAGCTATTCCTATGGCTACACCTTC
CDR3: CASRPSDSYSYGYTF

D: .
V: TRBV24-1
J: TRBJ2-7
size: .
DNA: TGTGCCACCAGTGATTCCCTCGGCTACGAGCAGTACTTC
CDR3: CATSDSLGYEQYF

D: .
V: TRBV5-1
J: TRBJ1-1
size: .
DNA: TGCGCCAGCAGCCCGGGGGAGGTGCAAATGAACACTGAAGCTTTCTTT
CDR3: CASSPGEVQMNTEAFF

D: TRBD2
V: TRBV6-6
J: TRBJ2-3
size: .
DNA: TGTGCCAGCAGTTCGGAGCGGGAGACGCAGTATTTT
CDR3: CASSSERETQYF

D: .
V: TRBV5-1
J: TRBJ1-3
size: .
DNA: TGCGCCAGCAGCCTTGATGGACTGAGATCTGGAAACACCATATATTTT
CDR3: CASSLDGLRSGNTIYF

D: .
V: TRBV3-1/TRBV3-2
J: TRBJ2-3
size: .
DNA: TGTGCCAGCAGAGGGGCTAGCACAGATACGCAGTATTTT
CDR3: CASRGASTDTQYF

D: TRBD1
V: TRBV2
J: TRBJ1-5
size: .
DNA: TGTGCCAGCAGTGATGAGGGGGCTCGGCAGCCCCAGCATTTT
CDR3: CASSDEGARQPQHF

D: .
V: TRBV7-3
J: TRBJ2-3
size: .
DNA: TGTGCCAGCAGCTTCAGTGCAGGAGATACGCAGTATTTT
CDR3: CASSFSAGDTQYF

D: .
V: TRBV23-1
J: TRBJ1-5
size: .
DNA: TGCGCCAGCAGTCAATTACCCCCAGGTGGGTTTAATCAGCCCCAGCATTTT
CDR3: CASSQLPPGGFNQPQHF

D: .
V: TRBV6-1
J: TRBJ1-5
size: once
DNA: TGTGCCAGCAGTGAAGGGCAGGGAAAGGGCAATCAGCCCCAGCATTTT
CDR3: CASSEGQGKGNQPQHF

D: .
V: TRBV5-5
J: TRBJ2-2
size: .
DNA: TGTGCCAGCAGCTTGAACGCAGGGGCGAACACCGGGGAGCTGTTTTTT
CDR3: CASSLNAGANTGELFF

D: TRBD1
V: TRBV5-5
J: TRBJ2-7
size: .
DNA: TGTGCCAGCAGCTTAGTCAGGTGGGACAGTCCGTCCTACGAGCAGTACTTC
CDR3: CASSLVRWDSPSYEQYF

D: .
V: TRBV19
J: TRBJ1-2
size: .
DNA: TGTGCCAGTAAGTGGGGCCCGACCCATGGCTACACCTTC
CDR3: CASKWGPTHGYTF